These 25 T cell receptor beta chains originate from one sample sequenced in a study of T cells in localized non-small cell lung cancer (dated by TCRdb to 2018 to 2021). The library relied on the immunoSEQ multiplex PCR assay. TCRdb stores this immuneACCESS table with in-frame sequences only. Part of the clones is absent; in the studies checked, under half of the shortfall reflects unresolved V genes, and no reason is known for the rest. For this sample the table gives 840 or so clones, of which roughly a third were detected only once. 9.4% of the sample is held by the ten biggest clonotypes. Specimen: normal lung tissue next to the tumor, collected before any cancer treatment. The receptors originated from a male donor at least 60 years old with stage II squamous cell lung carcinoma.

The J gene is TRBJ2-5, the V gene TRBV9; 12 bases agree with TRBD1. The CDR3 runs to 15 residues. The germline CDR1 and CDR2 sequences are SGDLS and YYNGEE. J was trimmed by 4 bases and V by 4 bases; bases with no gene match: 5. The DNA for the CDR3 is TGTGCCAGCAGCCTGGGACAGGGGGCGGGAGAGACCCAGTACTTC. Amino acids: CASSLGQGAGETQYF.

The CDR3 region has the DNA TGTGCCAGCAGTGAGCACGGTGCCGGGGAGCTGTTTTTT. Amino acid sequence: CASSEHGAGELFF. The chain couples TRBV25-1 to TRBJ2-2; D unresolved. The CDR3 is 13 amino acids. Germline CDR1 MGHDK, CDR2 SYGVNS. Between the trimmed V and J ends, which lost 3 bases and 6 bases, there was a span of 8 bases. Drawing the rest from reference TRBV25-1 and TRBJ2-2, the complete variable domain is EADIYQTPRYLVIGTGKKITLECSQTMGHDKMYWYQQDPGMELHLIHYSYGVNSTEKGDLSSESTVSRIRTEHFPLTLESARPSHTSQYLCASSEHGAGELFFGEGSRLTVL.

As regards this clone: At least one nucleotide is ambiguous or was not read, and the resulting amino acid is denoted X. The rearrangement uses TRBV19 and TRBJ2-3, with TRBD1 matching 7 bases. The germline V gene has CDR1 LNHDA and CDR2 SQIVND (reference sequence). This CDR3 spans 15 amino acids. V gave up 5 bases and J gave up 11 bases; unmatched junction bases: 16. DNA for the CDR3: TGTGCCAGTAGTCCYCCCGGACAGGCCCGGGCCGGGCAGTATTTT. This codes for CASSXPGQARAGQYF. The entire CDR3 is CASSPPGQARAGQYF.

The chain employs TRBV29-1 and TRBJ2-7; TRBD1 aligns across 9 bases. CDR3 size: 12 residues. With 6 bases clipped from V and 4 bases from J, the junction kept 4 bases outside the gene matches. The germline CDR1 and CDR2 sequences are SQVTM and ANQGSEA. The CDR3 DNA follows: TGCAGCGTCGACAGGGGGGAGTACGAGCAGTACTTC. Translation gives CSVDRGEYEQYF.

This clone occurred a few times. The chain joins TRBV6-1 to TRBJ1-5, with 11 bases fitting TRBD1. J lost 3 bases, V lost 1 base, and 2 bases had no gene match. Germline values: CDR1 MNHNS, CDR2 SASEGT. The CDR3 consists of 16 residues. The CDR3 DNA reads as TGTGCCAGCAGTGAAGGGACAGGGGGCTTCAATCAGCCCCAGCATTTT. Protein: CASSEGTGGFNQPQHF.

V and J are TRBV28 and TRBJ1-4; D call uncertain. This CDR3 is built from 14 residues. The V gene's germline CDR1 is MDHEN and CDR2 SYDVKM. Trimming took 2 bases from V and 7 from J, leaving 11 bases between them. CDR3 loop: CASSLTGRSEKLFF. The DNA for the CDR3 is TGTGCCAGCAGTTTAACTGGGAGGAGTGAAAAACTGTTTTTT.

Turning to this clone: The same CDR3 is also encoded by other DNA sequences in this sample. The chain has TRBV19 and TRBJ1-1, with TRBD1 as a possible D gene (5 bases). CDR3 length: 11 residues. CDR1 and CDR2 from the germline V gene are LNHDA and SQIVND (reference sequence). The V end was cut by 7 bases, the J end by 5 bases, with 8 bases between. CDR3 protein: CASKGSTEAFF. CDR3 bases: TGTGCCAGTAAGGGGAGTACTGAAGCTTTCTTT.

CDR3 loop: CASSFLSGTDTQYF. CDR3 bases: TGTGCCAGCAGTTTTCTCAGCGGCACAGATACGCAGTATTTT. The chain links TRBV28 to TRBJ2-3, with D uncertain. The CDR3 spans 14 residues. The germline V gene encodes CDR1 MDHEN and CDR2 SYDVKM. Between the trimmed V and J ends, which lost 3 bases and 1 base, there was a span of 8 bases.

This clone came up a few times. The gene calls are TRBV6-8 and TRBJ1-5; 7 positions match TRBD1. Germline CDR1 MNHGY, CDR2 SAAAGT. The CDR3 runs to 16 residues. Trimming took 8 bases from V and 3 from J; bases not matched to a gene: 13. CDR3 coding DNA: TGTGCCAGCTCAGGGGGAGGGGCCGCCACCAATCAGCCCCAGCATTTT. Amino acids: CASSGGGAATNQPQHF.

Judged by abundance, this clone is large. The chain links TRBV6-8 to TRBJ2-7, with TRBD1 matching 9 bases. V lost 2 bases and J lost 3; bases outside the gene matches: 11. The CDR3 runs 17 residues. Germline V gene data show CDR1 as MNHGY and CDR2 as SAAAGT. CDR3 loop: CASSYKGTGTGIYEQYF. CDR3 sequence (DNA): TGTGCCAGCAGTTACAAGGGAACCGGGACAGGGATCTACGAGCAGTACTTC.

This clone was seen a few times. The V and J genes are TRBV6-8 and TRBJ2-3; either TRBD1 or TRBD2 may fit D (5 bases each). The CDR3 is 14 residues long. V was cut by 10 bases and J by 1 base, with 15 bases left in between. CDR1 and CDR2 (germline): MNHGY, SAAAGT. The CDR3 bases are TGTGCCATCGGGCAGGGACCGGGCACAGATACGCAGTATTTT. It yields the protein CAIGQGPGTDTQYF.

The chain recombines TRBV28 with TRBJ2-7; D might be TRBD1 or TRBD2, each matching 8 bases. The CDR3 length is 20 residues. The germline gives CDR1 MDHEN, CDR2 SYDVKM. Trimming removed 2 bases from V and 2 bases from J, with 28 bases in between. The CDR3 here is CASSLPDREVAAGETYEQYF. The CDR3 bases are TGTGCCAGCAGTTTACCGGACAGGGAGGTTGCAGCGGGGGAGACCTACGAGCAGTACTTC.

The chain carries TRBV29-1 and TRBJ2-1; D uncertain. The CDR3 spans 14 residues. The ends were cut back, 0 bases at V and 3 bases at J, with 9 bases in the middle. CDR1 is SQVTM, CDR2 ANQGSEA, per germline. The CDR3: CSVEDAWYYNEQFF. DNA of the CDR3: TGCAGCGTTGAAGATGCCTGGTACTACAATGAGCAGTTCTTC.

The CDR3 region is CASRDGTTIQTTNEKLFF. For the CDR3, the DNA is TGTGCCAGTAGGGACGGGACCACAATCCAAACAACTAATGAAAAACTGTTTTTT. The chain is built from TRBV19 and TRBJ1-4; possible D gene TRBD1, 5 bases. V lost 6 bases, J lost 0 bases, and 20 bases lay in between. CDR1 and CDR2 (germline): LNHDA, SQIVND (reference sequence). This CDR3 is 18 amino acids long.

The CDR3 nucleotides are TGTGCCAGCAGTGGGAGGGGGGTTGGCAATCAGCCCCAGCATTTT. Amino acid sequence: CASSGRGVGNQPQHF. This chain connects TRBV28 to TRBJ1-5; a possible D gene is TRBD1 (6 bases). Germline V lookup: CDR1 MDHEN, CDR2 SYDVKM. The V and J ends lost 5 bases and 2 bases respectively, with 13 bases between them. CDR3 length: 15 amino acids.

This clone was seen a few times. The chain couples TRBV9 to TRBJ2-1; TRBD2 might be the D (5 bases). Germline assignment: CDR1 SGDLS and CDR2 YYNGEE. The CDR3 extends over 17 amino acids. Trimming took off 5 bases at V and 4 bases at J, with 22 bases between the two ends. The CDR3 bases are TGTGCCAGCAGTGAAGAGGCGTGGAGGCTTCTATACAATGAGCAGTTCTTC. The encoded protein is CASSEEAWRLLYNEQFF.

This clone has a handful of counts. This chain links TRBV6-8 with TRBJ1-5; D is unclear. This CDR3 spans 13 amino acids. CDR1 MNHGY and CDR2 SAAAGT come from the germline V gene. The ends were cut back, 3 bases at V and 4 bases at J, with 7 bases in the middle. CDR3 loop: CASSYMGNQPQHF. CDR3 DNA: TGTGCCAGCAGTTATATGGGGAATCAGCCCCAGCATTTT.

The V and J genes are TRBV19 and TRBJ1-5; no definite D call. Germline values: CDR1 LNHDA, CDR2 SQIVND (reference sequence). The CDR3 extends over 13 amino acids. V was cut by 5 bases and J by 4 bases, with 9 bases left in between. This CDR3 reads CASSPRENQPQHF. CDR3 nucleotide sequence: TGTGCCAGTAGTCCGCGGGAGAATCAGCCCCAGCATTTT.

The chain couples TRBV28 to TRBJ2-2; D ambiguous. The V gene's germline CDR1 is MDHEN and CDR2 SYDVKM. Trimming cost V 9 bases and J 1 base, with 9 bases left between them. The CDR3 runs to 13 residues. The CDR3 here is CASRYGNTGELFF. The CDR3 region has the DNA TGTGCCAGTAGGTACGGGAACACCGGGGAGCTGTTTTTT.

This chain links TRBV28 with TRBJ2-5; D possibly corresponds to TRBD2 (6 bases). The CDR3 has 15 amino acids. V lost 6 bases and J 4 bases, leaving 18 bases between the germline ends. The germline CDR1 and CDR2 sequences are MDHEN and SYDVKM. The CDR3 region is CASSREVLGGETQYF. DNA of the CDR3: TGTGCCAGCAGCAGGGAGGTATTGGGAGGAGAGACCCAGTACTTC.

This clone was observed a handful of times. The J gene is TRBJ1-2, the V gene TRBV11-3; 7 positions agree with TRBD1. The CDR3 is 15 residues long. Germline V CDR1 and CDR2: SGHNT, YENEEA. J lost 6 bases, V lost 5 bases, and 12 bases had no gene match. As DNA, the CDR3 is TGTGCCAGCAGCATGCCTGGGGACAGAAATAATGGCTACACCTTC. It specifies CASSMPGDRNNGYTF.

The J gene is TRBJ2-1, the V gene TRBV28; 7 nucleotides line up with TRBD2. V shed 5 bases and J 6 bases; nucleotides not matched to a gene: 4. CDR1 is MDHEN and CDR2 is SYDVKM in the germline V gene. The CDR3 is 13 amino acids. The CDR3 region is CASSPRGSNEQFF. The CDR3 DNA is TGTGCCAGCAGTCCGCGGGGGAGCAATGAGCAGTTCTTC.

The chain's CDR3 is CASSFPTSGQETQYF. The DNA of the CDR3 is TGTGCCAGCAGCTTTCCGACTAGCGGGCAAGAGACCCAGTACTTC. The genes are TRBV11-3 and TRBJ2-5, with TRBD2 identical over 10 bases. V dropped 3 bases and J dropped 2; count of bases not matched to a gene: 3. Germline assignment: CDR1 SGHNT and CDR2 YENEEA. This CDR3 is built from 15 residues.

This sequence joins TRBV28 and TRBJ2-1, with D uncertain. The V and J ends lost 3 bases and 0 bases respectively, with 18 bases between them. CDR3 length: 18 amino acids. CDR1 MDHEN and CDR2 SYDVKM come from the germline V gene. In DNA form, the CDR3 reads TGTGCCAGCAGTTTCCTCCCCTCTTCTCCAAGCTCCTACAATGAGCAGTTCTTC. Residues: CASSFLPSSPSSYNEQFF.

This chain connects TRBV28 to TRBJ2-7; perhaps TRBD1 as D (6 bases). CDR1 and CDR2 from the germline V gene are MDHEN and SYDVKM. Deletions cut 7 bases from V and 1 base from J, with 14 bases between. This CDR3 has 14 amino acids. CDR3 amino acids: CASTPSGESYEQYF. CDR3 DNA sequence: TGTGCCAGCACCCCTTCAGGGGAATCCTACGAGCAGTACTTC.